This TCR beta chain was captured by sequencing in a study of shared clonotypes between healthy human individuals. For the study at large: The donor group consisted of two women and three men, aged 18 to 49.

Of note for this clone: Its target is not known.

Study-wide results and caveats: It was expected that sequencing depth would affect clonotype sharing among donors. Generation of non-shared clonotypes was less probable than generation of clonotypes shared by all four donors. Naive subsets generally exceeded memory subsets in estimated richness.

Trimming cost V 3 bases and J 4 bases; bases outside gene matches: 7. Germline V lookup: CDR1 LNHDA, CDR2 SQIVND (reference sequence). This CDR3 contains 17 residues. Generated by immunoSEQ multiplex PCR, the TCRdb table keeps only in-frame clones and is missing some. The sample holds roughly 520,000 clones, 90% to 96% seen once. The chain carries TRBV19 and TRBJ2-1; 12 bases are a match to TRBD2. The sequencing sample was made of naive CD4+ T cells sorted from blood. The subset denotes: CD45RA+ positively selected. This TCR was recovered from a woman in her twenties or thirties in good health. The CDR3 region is CASSIESGLAGYNEQFF. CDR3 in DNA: TGTGCCAGTAGTATCGAATCTGGACTAGCGGGGTACAATGAGCAGTTCTTC. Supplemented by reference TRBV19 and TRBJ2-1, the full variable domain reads DGGITQSPKYLFRKEGQNVTLSCEQNLNHDAMYWYRQDPGQGLRLIYYSQIVNDFQKGDIAEGYSVSREKKESFPLTVTSAQKNPTAFYLCASSIESGLAGYNEQFFGPGTRLTVL.